A selection of T cell receptor beta chains follows, all from one sample in a study of blood T cell repertoires in COVID-19. Repertoires were generated with immunoSEQ multiplex PCR, while TCRdb's copy carries only in-frame clones and drops some. This table has under 250,000 clones, approximately 81% appearing once. The sample comprised peripheral blood. Receptors were obtained from a woman over 75 with acute or convalescent COVID-19. Both conserved end residues are trimmed from each CDR3.

V gene: TRBV18; CDR3 protein: ASSPGTDTYYGYT
V gene: TRBV6-1; CDR3 protein: ASSEASGKTEAF
V gene: TRBV2; CDR3 protein: ASTPRSGTQQETQY
V gene: TRBV2; CDR3 protein: ASRATGGAWGEAF
V gene: TRBV6-6; CDR3 protein: ASRRTGREAYNEQF
V gene: TRBV24-1; CDR3 protein: ATSDSDRGYYGYT
V gene: TRBV6-5; CDR3 protein: ASSYSTGTGYT
V gene: TRBV7-2; CDR3 protein: ASSLASPRNTEAF
V gene: TRBV6-1; CDR3 protein: ASSEREGARTEAF
V gene: TRBV11-2; CDR3 protein: ASRGGFYEQY
V gene: TRBV6-1; CDR3 protein: ASSDRSNYGYT
V gene: TRBV27; CDR3 protein: ASSSLRPPGNTIY
V gene: TRBV7-9; CDR3 protein: ASSADRAWNSPLH
V gene: TRBV28; CDR3 protein: ASSKDRVYGYT
V gene: TRBV7-6; CDR3 protein: ASSLSSGATTDTQY
V gene: TRBV24-1; CDR3 protein: ATSDFGTGVTNYGYT
V gene: TRBV15; CDR3 protein: ATSRDSGGATGELF
V gene: TRBV4-1; CDR3 protein: ASSQDPSGGAINTQY
V gene: TRBV6-6; CDR3 protein: ASSPLAGGPKAAQY
V gene: TRBV27; CDR3 protein: ASSFFPRTSGTGELF
V gene: TRBV7-3; CDR3 protein: ASSSTSDTEAF
V gene: TRBV3-1/TRBV3-2; CDR3 protein: ASSPPFAGGKGDTQY
V gene: TRBV27; CDR3 protein: ASSLDSTFEAF
V gene: TRBV18; CDR3 protein: ASSPLGPGTGINYGYT
V gene: TRBV10-3; CDR3 protein: AISDSPLSSGELF
V gene: TRBV7-8; CDR3 protein: ASSLGTGWGNIQY
V gene: TRBV7-8; CDR3 protein: ASSLMAQANQPQH
V gene: TRBV3-1/TRBV3-2; CDR3 protein: ASSQGGTRIFEQY
V gene: TRBV3-1/TRBV3-2; CDR3 protein: ASSLSGGQETQY
V gene: TRBV7-9; CDR3 protein: ANGPSGWGNTEAF
V gene: TRBV11-2; CDR3 protein: ASSRGGGNQPQH
V gene: TRBV28; CDR3 protein: ASTSQGRVSGNTIY
V gene: TRBV9; CDR3 protein: ASSVGGLVGSGNTIY
V gene: TRBV9; CDR3 protein: ASSVGPQVNEKLF
V gene: TRBV15; CDR3 protein: ATSRERGVGTEAF
V gene: TRBV5-1; CDR3 protein: ASRTGTSGNTIY
V gene: TRBV7-9; CDR3 protein: ASSQGGTGANYGYT
V gene: TRBV15; CDR3 protein: ATSILRGAGYEQY
V gene: TRBV11-2; CDR3 protein: ASSTRQGRITEAF
V gene: TRBV11-3; CDR3 protein: ASSLETSGSYEQY
V gene: TRBV7-8; CDR3 protein: ASSLNPTGTNEKLF
V gene: TRBV5-4; CDR3 protein: ASSLVSGQNTEAF
V gene: TRBV18; CDR3 protein: ASSPTGGNQPQH
V gene: TRBV18; CDR3 protein: ASSPLLTREVYGYT
V gene: TRBV11-3; CDR3 protein: ASSRGGVNTEAF
V gene: TRBV5-4; CDR3 protein: ASSNAGTRRETQY
V gene: TRBV9; CDR3 protein: ASSPTGEGTGELF
V gene: TRBV6-5; CDR3 protein: ASSLVRGTEAF
V gene: TRBV4-2; CDR3 protein: ASSHPGGQQPQH
V gene: TRBV20-1; CDR3 protein: SAPQGNEQY
V gene: TRBV27; CDR3 protein: ASSYRGNTEAF
V gene: TRBV7-7; CDR3 protein: ASSLEGGLETQY
V gene: TRBV28; CDR3 protein: ASLVRTGGNEKLF
V gene: TRBV28; CDR3 protein: ASSLGWSEQY
V gene: TRBV11-2; CDR3 protein: ASSSLTGGTTEAF
V gene: TRBV19; CDR3 protein: ASIGGHTSSGNTIY
V gene: TRBV6-5; CDR3 protein: ASSYSTANTEAF